The 27 T cell receptor beta chains presented below share a single source sample, sequenced in a study of blood T cell repertoires in COVID-19 (dated by TCRdb to 2018 to 2020). Library preparation was by the immunoSEQ multiplex PCR assay. TCRdb provides this immuneACCESS table in a form limited to in-frame rearrangements. Some clones are lacking; in checked studies, under half of them reflect an unresolved V gene, and why the rest are absent is not known. This sample gives about 240,000 clones in total; around 88% of them show up just once. About 3.3% of the sample lies in the top ten. Sequences were obtained from PBMCs or T cells enriched from blood (not recorded which). The receptors were sampled from a woman aged 40 to 50 with acute COVID-19.

The CDR3 here is CASSLDLAGYNEQFF. CDR3 bases: TGTGCCAGCAGCTTAGACCTAGCGGGGTACAATGAGCAGTTCTTC. The genes are TRBV7-2 and TRBJ2-1, with TRBD2 identical over 9 bases. CDR3 size: 15 residues. Per the germline V gene, CDR1 is SGHTA and CDR2 is FQGNSA. V dropped 1 base and J dropped 4; count of bases not matched to a gene: 2.

This chain connects TRBV6-5 to TRBJ1-1; 8 nucleotides align to TRBD1. Germline V gene sequence: CDR1 MNHEY, CDR2 SVGAGI. With 6 bases clipped from V and 5 bases from J, the junction kept 2 bases outside the gene matches. The CDR3 is made up of 12 amino acids. CDR3 DNA sequence: TGTGCCAGCAGGAGACAGGGGACTGAAGCTTTCTTT. This encodes CASRRQGTEAFF.

The V call is TRBV11-3, the J call TRBJ2-2, with 10 positions matching TRBD2. V dropped 4 bases and J dropped 6; count of bases not matched to a gene: 2. CDR1 SGHNT and CDR2 YENEEA come from the germline V gene. CDR3 length: 14 amino acids. CDR3 region: CASSWTSGSGELFF. The DNA for the CDR3 is TGTGCCAGCAGCTGGACTAGCGGTTCCGGGGAGCTGTTTTTT.

The chain recombines TRBV3-1 (or the pseudogene TRBV3-2) with TRBJ1-1, with 8 bases matching TRBD1. The V and J ends lost 4 bases and 5 bases, in that order; junction bases with no gene match: 6. The CDR3 sequence is 14 residues long. Germline V lookup: CDR1 LGHDT, CDR2 YNNKEL (reference sequence). CDR3 nucleotides: TGTGCCAGCAGCCCGGAGACAGGGGATACTGAAGCTTTCTTT. Translated, it gives CASSPETGDTEAFF.

For the CDR3, the DNA is TGTGCCAGCGCTTCGTTGGCTCCGCCTGGGGCCAACGTCCTGACTTTC. This codes for CASASLAPPGANVLTF. The rearrangement joins TRBV27 to TRBJ2-6; D is undetermined. The CDR3 length is 16 residues. CDR1 and CDR2 from the germline V gene are MNHEY and SMNVEV (reference sequence). Between the trimmed V and J ends, which lost 8 bases and 2 bases, there was a span of 16 bases.

This chain's CDR3 is CASSERLGQGKETQYF. CDR3 coding DNA: TGTGCCAGCAGTGAAAGGCTGGGACAGGGTAAAGAGACCCAGTACTTC. The rearrangement uses TRBV2 and TRBJ2-5; 9 nucleotides match TRBD1. J lost 3 bases, V lost 2 bases, and 7 bases had no gene match. Germline CDR1 reads SNHLY; CDR2 reads FYNNEI. The CDR3 is 16 amino acids.

The V call is TRBV10-3, the J call TRBJ1-1; D might be TRBD1 (5 bases). CDR1 and CDR2 (germline): ENHRY, SYGVKD. V was trimmed by 0 bases and J by 1 base, leaving 9 bases between them. This CDR3 is 15 amino acids long. This CDR3 is CAISESNDRNTEAFF. In DNA form, the CDR3 reads TGTGCCATCAGTGAGTCAAATGACAGGAACACTGAAGCTTTCTTT.

The rearrangement links TRBV20-1 to TRBJ2-7; 7 bases fit TRBD1. The junction had 21 bases not matched to a gene; V was cut back by 3 bases and J by 7 bases. The germline V gene encodes CDR1 DFQATT and CDR2 SNEGSKA (reference sequence). The CDR3 has 17 residues. The CDR3 spells CSASVLGQTLYVGEQYF. The CDR3, as DNA: TGCAGTGCTAGTGTTTTGGGACAGACACTTTACGTTGGGGAGCAGTACTTC.

A note on this clone: Other DNA sequences in the sample encode the same CDR3. The chain combines TRBV5-1 with TRBJ2-5; 8 bases agree with TRBD2. J lost 5 bases, V lost 0 bases, and 6 bases had no gene match. Germline CDR1 reads SGHRS; CDR2 reads YFSETQ. The CDR3 has 15 amino acids. CDR3 region: CASSLDGRAQETQYF. As DNA, the CDR3 is TGCGCCAGCAGCTTGGACGGGAGGGCCCAGGAGACCCAGTACTTC. Full variable domain (outside the CDR3, taken from reference TRBV5-1 and TRBJ2-5): KAGVTQTPRYLIKTRGQQVTLSCSPISGHRSVSWYQQTPGQGLQFLFEYFSETQRNKGNFPGRFSGRQFSNSRSEMNVSTLELGDSALYLCASSLDGRAQETQYFGPGTRLLVL.

This chain uses TRBV7-9 with TRBJ1-2; 8 positions match TRBD1. The CDR3 is 15 residues long. CDR1 SEHNR and CDR2 FQNEAQ come from the germline V gene (reference sequence). Trimming cost V 5 bases and J 8 bases; bases outside gene matches: 13. CDR3 residues: CASSTRGQAAEGYTF. CDR3 nucleotides: TGTGCCAGCAGCACCCGGGGACAGGCCGCTGAGGGCTACACCTTC.

J is TRBJ2-7 and V is TRBV21-1; the table's D call TRBD2 went unverified against the DNA. TRBV21-1 is a listed pseudogene. This CDR3 contains 14 residues. CDR3 DNA: TGTGCCAGCAATTCTAGATCGACCTTCTACGAGCAGTACTTC. It yields the protein CASNSRSTFYEQYF.

The rearrangement uses TRBV12-3 or TRBV12-4 and TRBJ1-1, with D possibly TRBD1 on 6 matching bases. This CDR3 has 12 amino acids. Trimming pared 6 bases from V and 4 bases from J, leaving 9 bases between. The CDR3 loop reads CASSRGGTEAFF. In DNA form, the CDR3 reads TGTGCCAGCAGCCGAGGGGGCACTGAAGCTTTCTTT.

The rearrangement links TRBV5-1 to TRBJ2-1; 8 bases match TRBD1. The CDR3 is 15 residues long. Germline lookup yields CDR1 SGHRS and CDR2 YFSETQ. With 0 bases clipped from V and 8 bases from J, the junction kept 7 bases outside the gene matches. CDR3 sequence (DNA): TGCGCCAGCAGCTTGGTTACAGGGGGTTACGATGAGCAGTTCTTC. Encoded protein: CASSLVTGGYDEQFF.

The chain is built from TRBV2 and TRBJ2-5; a possible D gene is TRBD2 (5 bases). The CDR3 is 13 residues long. Trimming shortened V by 4 bases and J by 5 bases, and 11 bases separated the two germline ends. Germline values: CDR1 SNHLY, CDR2 FYNNEI. This CDR3 is CASSAPGWETQYF. The CDR3 region has the DNA TGTGCCAGCAGTGCTCCGGGGTGGGAGACCCAGTACTTC. The entire variable domain, with the rest obtained from reference TRBV2 and TRBJ2-5, is as follows: EPEVTQTPSHQVTQMGQEVILRCVPISNHLYFYWYRQILGQKVEFLVSFYNNEISEKSEIFDDQFSVERPDGSNFTLKIRSTKLEDSAMYFCASSAPGWETQYFGPGTRLLVL.

This clone was recorded a few times. This chain connects TRBV4-1 to TRBJ1-1, with TRBD1 matching 9 bases. Losses at the gene ends were 4 bases for V and 2 bases for J; bases not matched to a gene: 8. The germline V gene encodes CDR1 MGHRA and CDR2 YSYEKL. CDR3 length equals 16 residues. The CDR3 loop reads CASSLTGGRVNTEAFF. The CDR3, as DNA: TGCGCCAGCAGCCTGACAGGGGGTCGGGTAAACACTGAAGCTTTCTTT.

This chain links TRBV7-2 with TRBJ2-7; D might be TRBD2 (5 bases). In germline, CDR1 is SGHTA, CDR2 FQGNSA. Trimming took off 2 bases at V and 2 bases at J, with 7 bases between the two ends. CDR3 length: 13 residues. CDR3 region: CASSLRRTYEQYF. In DNA form, the CDR3 reads TGTGCCAGCAGCTTAAGGAGGACCTACGAGCAGTACTTC.

The chain carries TRBV29-1 and TRBJ1-2, with D possibly TRBD1 on 5 matching bases. The ends were cut back, 0 bases at V and 3 bases at J, with 17 bases in the middle. CDR1 and CDR2 (germline): SQVTM, ANQGSEA. This CDR3 is built from 16 residues. The CDR3 sequence is CSVEDHQGWGDYGYTF. The CDR3 nucleotides read TGCAGCGTTGAAGATCACCAAGGGTGGGGGGACTATGGCTACACCTTC.

The chain uses TRBV13 and TRBJ2-1; maybe TRBD2 (5 bases). Germline-derived CDR1 and CDR2 are PRHDT and FYEKMQ (reference sequence). With 5 bases removed from V and 4 bases from J, the gap between germline ends came to 12 bases. CDR3 size: 14 residues. CDR3 in amino acids: CASSEGREYNEQFF. CDR3 coding DNA: TGTGCCAGCAGCGAGGGCCGTGAATACAATGAGCAGTTCTTC.

This chain uses TRBV29-1 with TRBJ2-7; a weak D match, TRBD2 (6 bases). The CDR3 has 14 amino acids. The V gene lost 7 bases and the J gene lost 1 base, with 17 bases spanning the gap. Looked up from germline, CDR1 is SQVTM and CDR2 is ANQGSEA. Written as DNA, the CDR3 is TGCAGCGCTACACTCCCGGCGGGATCCTACGAGCAGTACTTC. Translation gives CSATLPAGSYEQYF.

This sequence joins TRBV18 and TRBJ2-5; 10 nucleotides align to TRBD2. The CDR3 sequence is 17 residues long. The V gene's germline CDR1 is KGHSH and CDR2 LQKENI. The J segment lost 1 base and the V segment lost 1 base, leaving 6 bases of the junction unmatched. The CDR3 reads CASSPLTTSGTQETQYF. The CDR3 DNA sequence: TGTGCCAGCTCACCACTAACAACTAGCGGGACCCAAGAGACCCAGTACTTC.

The V call is TRBV13, the J call TRBJ2-1; 8 positions agree with TRBD2. The CDR3 spans 15 residues. V was clipped by 0 bases and J by 8 bases; unmatched bases: 6. In germline, CDR1 is PRHDT, CDR2 FYEKMQ (reference sequence). CDR3 in DNA: TGTGCCAGCAGCTTAGGCACCGGGACTAGGTATGAGCAGTTCTTC. This encodes CASSLGTGTRYEQFF.

This clone was seen a single time. CDR3 sequence reads: CASSQSPSSGNTIYF. In nucleotides, the CDR3 is TGTGCCAGCAGCCAATCCCCGTCGTCTGGAAACACCATATATTTT. The chain joins TRBV14 to TRBJ1-3; no clear D. The CDR3 extends over 15 amino acids. V lost 2 bases, J lost 1 base, and 9 bases lay in between. Germline CDR1 SGHDN, CDR2 FVKESK.

This clone was recorded a few times. J is TRBJ2-7 and V is TRBV3-1 (or the pseudogene TRBV3-2); 10 bases agree with TRBD2. The V and J ends lost 8 bases and 6 bases, in that order; junction bases with no gene match: 7. The CDR3 covers 13 residues. Germline V CDR1 and CDR2: LGHDT, YNNKEL (reference sequence). In DNA, the CDR3 is TGTGCCAGCGGATTTCTAGCGGGAGCCGAGCAGTACTTC. Its translation: CASGFLAGAEQYF.

The V gene is TRBV5-5, the J gene TRBJ1-5; TRBD1 matches 7 bases. Looked up from germline, CDR1 is SGHKS and CDR2 is YYEKEE (reference sequence). After removal of 1 base from V and 6 bases from J, the junction contained 7 bases not matched to a gene. This CDR3 has 15 residues. This CDR3 reads CASSLFDRDTQPQHF. CDR3 bases: TGTGCCAGCAGCTTGTTTGACAGGGATACTCAGCCCCAGCATTTT.

This rearrangement joins TRBV6-1 to TRBJ2-3; TRBD2 agrees at 11 bases. J was trimmed by 5 bases and V by 4 bases; bases with no gene match: 11. The CDR3 runs 17 residues. Germline V gene sequence: CDR1 MNHNS, CDR2 SASEGT. CDR3 protein: CASSVQLAGADGDTQYF. The CDR3, as DNA: TGTGCCAGCAGTGTTCAACTAGCGGGAGCAGATGGAGATACGCAGTATTTT.

The V gene is TRBV19, the J gene TRBJ2-7, with 11 positions matching TRBD1. Germline assignment: CDR1 LNHDA and CDR2 SQIVND (reference sequence). V lost 4 bases to trimming and J lost 3 bases; unmatched junction nucleotides: 5. The CDR3 spans 15 residues. CDR3 in amino acids: CASSTPGQGVYEQYF. CDR3 nucleotide sequence: TGTGCCAGTAGTACTCCGGGACAGGGGGTCTACGAGCAGTACTTC. Supplemented by reference TRBV19 and TRBJ2-7, the full variable domain reads DGGITQSPKYLFRKEGQNVTLSCEQNLNHDAMYWYRQDPGQGLRLIYYSQIVNDFQKGDIAEGYSVSREKKESFPLTVTSAQKNPTAFYLCASSTPGQGVYEQYFGPGTRLTVT.

The chain uses TRBV7-2 and TRBJ2-1; D gene ambiguous. The CDR3 is 13 amino acids. Deletions cut 0 bases from V and 10 bases from J, with 10 bases between. CDR1 SGHTA and CDR2 FQGNSA come from the germline V gene. CDR3 protein: CASSLAPGPEQFF. CDR3 nucleotide sequence: TGTGCCAGCAGCTTAGCGCCGGGTCCCGAGCAGTTCTTC.